This T cell receptor (beta chain) was observed in a study of vaccination effects on CD4 cells after COVID-19. After expansion with viral peptide pools in the ViraFEST assay, antigen-specific CD4+ T cells were sequenced. Having been cultured for under twelve days, the cells underwent CD4+ T cell isolation. Nucleocapsid antibodies were negative in the vaccine recipients, who had never had SARS-CoV-2 infection. TCRdb's table, derived via immunoSEQ multiplex PCR, lists solely in-frame clones and lacks some. This sample carries approximately 40,000 clones, more than 60% of them seen once, and the ten largest clones take around 21%. Germline lookup yields CDR1 PRHDT and CDR2 FYEKMQ (reference sequence). J gave up 7 bases and V 5 bases, and 12 bases lay outside the gene matches. The CDR3 is 16 residues long. In the case of this clone: As yet, its antigen is unknown.

The chain has TRBV13 and TRBJ1-2; 11 bases align to TRBD1. This clonotype was sampled from a human donor who received a COVID-19 vaccine. Specimen: CD4+ T cells from PBMCs cultured with SARS-CoV-2 spike peptides, collected before COVID-19 vaccination. CDR3 DNA sequence: TGTGCCAGCAGCCCCCCGGACAGGGGGCTCGGTTTTGGCTACACCTTC. Translating gives CASSPPDRGLGFGYTF.